One sample yielded the 12 T cell receptor beta chains listed below, sequenced in a study of synovial regulatory T cells in juvenile arthritis. Assay: immunoSEQ multiplex PCR; the TCRdb copy retains only in-frame clones and omits some. This sample's table reports more than 7,500 clones. The specimen was Treg cells from blood. The subset: remaining (HLA-DR-negative) circulating blood Treg cells. These receptors all come from a donor younger than 30 with juvenile idiopathic arthritis.

The chain is built from TRBV30 and TRBJ1-1; TCRdb lists TRBD1, though no DNA is available to test this call. Germline V gene data show CDR1 as GTSNPN and CDR2 as SVGIG (reference sequence). The CDR3 totals 12 residues. No DNA appears here. CDR3 in amino acids: CAWSFTGRAAFF.

J is TRBJ1-2 and V is TRBV28; TCRdb designates TRBD1, a call that cannot be tested without DNA. There are 14 residues in the CDR3. The coding DNA is unavailable. Germline V gives CDR1 MDHEN, CDR2 SYDVKM. CDR3 protein: CASSFGRGLYGYTF.

CDR3 protein: CASSLSGTNGNTIYF. The chain couples TRBV7-2 to TRBJ1-3. The CDR3 loop spans 15 amino acids. The protein alone is recorded here. Germline V gene lookup returns CDR1 SGHTA and CDR2 FQGNSA.

The chain recombines TRBV7-9 with TRBJ1-5; TCRdb calls TRBD1, which cannot be checked without DNA. The CDR3 loop spans 16 amino acids. The nucleotide record is missing. The germline V gene encodes CDR1 SEHNR and CDR2 FQNEAQ (reference sequence). CDR3 residues: CASSLGQGSRNQPQHF.

The chain links TRBV29-1 to TRBJ1-2. Germline V lookup: CDR1 SQVTM, CDR2 ANQGSEA. There are 13 residues in the CDR3. No DNA is given. CDR3 amino acids: CSVEDYGADGYTF.

This sequence joins TRBV5-4 and TRBJ2-1; TCRdb indicates TRBD2, and absent DNA this call remains unverified. The CDR3 loop spans 15 amino acids. The coding DNA is unavailable. Germline CDR1 and CDR2: SGHNT and YYREEE (reference sequence). Here the CDR3 reads CASSSGGSNYNEQFF.

The CDR3 sequence is CASSLGRGGGYTQYF. V and J are TRBV7-2 and TRBJ2-3; without DNA, the TCRdb call of TRBD2 cannot be checked. Germline lookup yields CDR1 SGHTA and CDR2 FQGNSA. The CDR3 spans 15 residues. No nucleotide data were recorded.

This rearrangement joins TRBV7-9 to TRBJ1-1; the D call from TCRdb, TRBD1, cannot be confirmed without DNA. Germline CDR1 SEHNR, CDR2 FQNEAQ (reference sequence). There are 14 residues in the CDR3. No DNA appears here. CDR3 residues: CASSSVRDSTEAFF.

The V gene is TRBV28, the J gene TRBJ1-5; TCRdb's assignment of TRBD1 cannot be checked, as there is no DNA. This CDR3 has 15 amino acids. The protein alone is recorded here. The germline CDR1 and CDR2 sequences are MDHEN and SYDVKM. CDR3 sequence reads: CASRRGQGANQPQHF.

The chain recombines TRBV28 with TRBJ2-5; as DNA is missing, the TRBD1 call by TCRdb cannot be tested. The CDR3 loop spans 11 amino acids. The DNA is unrecorded. Germline values: CDR1 MDHEN, CDR2 SYDVKM. CDR3 amino acids: CASTTGATQYF.

V is TRBV5-1 and J is TRBJ1-1. From germline, CDR1 is SGHRS and CDR2 YFSETQ. The CDR3 covers 14 residues. Only the protein sequence is given. The CDR3 spells CASSLGWEGTEAFF.

This sequence joins TRBV5-4 and TRBJ2-2; TCRdb names TRBD2, which stays unverified in the absence of DNA. CDR3 length equals 11 residues. DNA is not on record. CDR1 is SGHNT, CDR2 YYREEE, per germline (reference sequence). This chain's CDR3 is CASRGTGELFF.